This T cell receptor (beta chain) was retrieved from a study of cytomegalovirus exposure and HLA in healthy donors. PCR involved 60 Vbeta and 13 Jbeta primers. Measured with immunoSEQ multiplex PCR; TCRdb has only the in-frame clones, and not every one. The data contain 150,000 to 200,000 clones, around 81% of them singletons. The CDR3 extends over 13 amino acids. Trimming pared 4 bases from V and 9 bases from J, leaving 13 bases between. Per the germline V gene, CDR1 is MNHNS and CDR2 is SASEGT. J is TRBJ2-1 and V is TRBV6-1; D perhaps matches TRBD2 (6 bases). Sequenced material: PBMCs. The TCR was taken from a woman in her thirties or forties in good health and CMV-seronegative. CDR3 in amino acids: CASSASSVSEQFF. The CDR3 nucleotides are TGTGCCAGCAGTGCTTCTAGCGTCAGTGAGCAGTTCTTC.